This record concerns one T cell receptor beta chain sequence. Produced via immunoSEQ multiplex PCR; TCRdb's table is partial and in-frame only. The profile shows fewer than 250,000 clones, around 83% of them singletons. The recovered donors of Cohort 3 showed two negative PCRs, clearance, or symptom resolution. The entry originates in a study of blood T cell repertoires in COVID-19. J was trimmed by 8 bases and V by 6 bases; bases with no gene match: 12. The CDR3 covers 16 residues. Germline V gives CDR1 SNHLY, CDR2 FYNNEI. Sample: PBMCs or T cells enriched from blood (not recorded which). The clonotype originates from a woman aged 40 to 50 who had recovered from COVID-19. The chain combines TRBV2 with TRBJ1-4; 10 bases are a match to TRBD1. Here the CDR3 reads CASRMGTGALGEKLFF. CDR3 bases: TGTGCCAGCAGGATGGGGACAGGGGCGCTGGGGGAAAAACTGTTTTTT. Variable domain in full (rest from reference TRBV2 and TRBJ1-4): EPEVTQTPSHQVTQMGQEVILRCVPISNHLYFYWYRQILGQKVEFLVSFYNNEISEKSEIFDDQFSVERPDGSNFTLKIRSTKLEDSAMYFCASRMGTGALGEKLFFGSGTQLSVL.